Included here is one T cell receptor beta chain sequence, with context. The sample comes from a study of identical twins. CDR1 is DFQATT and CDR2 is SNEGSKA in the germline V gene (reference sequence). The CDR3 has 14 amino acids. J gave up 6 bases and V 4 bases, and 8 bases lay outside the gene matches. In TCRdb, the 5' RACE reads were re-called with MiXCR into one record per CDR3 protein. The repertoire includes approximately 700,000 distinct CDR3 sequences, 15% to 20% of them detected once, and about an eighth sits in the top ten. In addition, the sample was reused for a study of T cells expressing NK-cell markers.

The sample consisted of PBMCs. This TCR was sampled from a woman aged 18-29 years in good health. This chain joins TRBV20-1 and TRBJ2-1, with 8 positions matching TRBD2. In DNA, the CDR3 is TGCAGTGCTACGGGTAGCGGGGCCACCAATGAGCAGTTCTTC. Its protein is CSATGSGATNEQFF.